The entry that follows covers one T cell receptor beta chain sequence. Its specificity is unknown. Germline-derived CDR1 and CDR2 are SGHTA and FQGNSA. The CDR3 loop spans 16 amino acids. Trimming removed 0 bases from V and 5 bases from J; junction bases left unmatched: 3. The record originates from a study of graft-versus-host responses after intestinal transplantation. Study background: Every one of the recipients received anti-thymocyte globulin induction and afterwards took tacrolimus and steroids for 3 to 4 years. The study's findings and limits: The marrow of recipients harbored GvH clones, and ileum or blood showed some of them first. Within allografts, high graft-versus-host to host-versus-graft clonal ratios were seen among patients with graft-donor T cell macrochimerism. After transplant, early declines in HvG clones were associated with peak levels of circulating GvH clones.

Sequencing was performed with immunoSEQ multiplex PCR; in TCRdb, only in-frame clones are kept and a portion is missing. The data contain 86,000 or so clones, about 93% of them seen just once; the ten biggest clones take up 6%. The chain uses TRBV7-2 and TRBJ2-2, with TRBD1 matching 10 bases. The source material was unstimulated CD8+ T cells sorted from spleen or lymph node cells, sampled before intestinal transplant. This TCR derives from a human donor who received an intestinal transplant. Here the CDR3 DNA reads TGTGCCAGCAGCTTAGCTCCGGGACAGGGGACCGGGGAGCTGTTTTTT. Residues: CASSLAPGQGTGELFF.